This TCR beta chain was recorded in a study of T-cell reconstitution after alpha-beta-depleted transplantation in children. Trimming pared 4 bases from V and 4 bases from J, leaving 14 bases between. Germline V lookup: CDR1 DFQATT, CDR2 SNEGSKA (reference sequence). The CDR3 extends over 14 amino acids. This clonotype was counted many times. Preparation of the TCRbeta library was carried out with unique molecular identifiers. One entry per CDR3 protein results from TCRdb running MiXCR on the PCR reads. Counted here are about 20,000 distinct CDR3 sequences, roughly 11% occurring once; the ten biggest clones make up approximately 23%.

The clonotype comes from a human donor who donated a stem cell graft to a child with chronic granulomatous disease. The rearrangement uses TRBV20-1 and TRBJ1-3; no reliable D call. Source: PBMCs from the stem cell graft donor, taken from the stem cell graft. CDR3 sequence: CSATTVREGNTIYF. In nucleotides, the CDR3 is TGCAGTGCTACTACGGTCCGGGAGGGAAACACCATATATTTT.